The rows below give T cell receptor beta chains drawn from one sample of a study of identifying expanded T cells in peripheral blood. Libraries were prepared by immunoSEQ multiplex PCR; TCRdb keeps only in-frame clonotypes and omits some of them. Of about 90,000 clones detected, roughly 86% appear once; the ten largest clones hold roughly 5.5%. Material: blood. The receptors here all came from a person aged 18-70 years in good health. CDR3s include the opening cysteine and the closing phenylalanine or tryptophan. D genes are given only for firm matches. The size entry is marked missing in some rows and otherwise reads once, few, many or a size class.

NA,TRBV10-3,TRBJ2-2,NA,15,TGTGCCATCAGGAGGATGGAATCGAACACCGGGGAGCTGTTTTTT,CAIRRMESNTGELFF
NA,TRBV7-2,TRBJ1-3,NA,14,TGTGCCAGCAGCTTAAGTCTCTCTGGAAACACCATATATTTT,CASSLSLSGNTIYF
NA,TRBV6-5,TRBJ2-2,NA,16,TGTGCCAGCAGTTACATAGGCCCCGCGTATGGCGGGGAGCTGTTTTTT,CASSYIGPAYGGELFF
TRBD1,TRBV18,TRBJ1-6,NA,13,TGTGCCAGTGGACAGGAGCTAAATTCACCCCTCCACTTT,CASGQELNSPLHF
TRBD1,TRBV11-2,TRBJ2-5,NA,16,TGTGCCAGCAGCTCAACCGGGACAGGGGCCTTTCAGACCCAGTACTTC,CASSSTGTGAFQTQYF
NA,TRBV7-6,TRBJ1-2,NA,15,TGTGCCAGCAGCTTAAGGTCAGGGACCAACTATGGCTACACCTTC,CASSLRSGTNYGYTF
NA,TRBV12-5,TRBJ1-5,NA,15,TGTGCTAGTGGTCGGGGAGGAGTGAGCAATCAGCCCCAGCATTTT,CASGRGGVSNQPQHF
NA,TRBV27,TRBJ1-4,NA,15,TGTGCCAGCAGTTCATCTCCGTGGGGTCATGAAAAACTGTTTTTT,CASSSSPWGHEKLFF
TRBD1,TRBV4-3,TRBJ1-5,NA,15,TGCGCCAGCAGCCCAGGGACAGGGTTTAATCAGCCCCAGCATTTT,CASSPGTGFNQPQHF
TRBD1,TRBV29-1,TRBJ1-3,NA,15,TGCAGCGTTGGTCATGCGACAGGGGTAGGAAACACCATATATTTT,CSVGHATGVGNTIYF
NA,TRBV11-2,TRBJ1-1,NA,14,TGTGCCAGCAGCCCACAGGGAGAGAGGACTGAAGCTTTCTTT,CASSPQGERTEAFF
TRBD1,TRBV5-6,TRBJ2-5,NA,14,TGTGCCAGCAGCTGGGGAAGGGGGCAGGAGACCCAGTACTTC,CASSWGRGQETQYF
NA,TRBV2,TRBJ2-5,NA,18,TGTGCCAGCAGTGACCAGATAAGGTTCCCGCGATACAAAGGGACCCAGTACTTC,CASSDQIRFPRYKGTQYF
NA,TRBV12-2,TRBJ1-1,NA,14,TGTGCAAGTCGCTCAGGACAGATTAACACTGAAGCTTTCTTT,CASRSGQINTEAFF
NA,TRBV7-9,TRBJ1-2,NA,13,TGTGCCAGCAGAGCACAGGGAAACTATGGCTACACCTTC,CASRAQGNYGYTF
NA,TRBV5-4,TRBJ2-5,NA,13,TGTGCCAGCAGCCACCGGGACTCAGAGACCCAGTACTTC,CASSHRDSETQYF
TRBD2,TRBV5-6,TRBJ2-3,NA,15,TGTGCCAGCAGCACGGTCGCGGCGGGGGGTGATACGCAGTATTTT,CASSTVAAGGDTQYF
TRBD1,TRBV4-3,TRBJ2-7,NA,19,TGCGCCAGCAGCCAAGAATTCTCTTGGGCTTCGGGACAGGGGAACGAGCAGTACTTC,CASSQEFSWASGQGNEQYF
NA,TRBV10-2,TRBJ1-3,NA,12,TGCGCCAGCAAAGGTTCCGGAAACACCATATATTTT,CASKGSGNTIYF
NA,TRBV27,TRBJ1-2,once,13,TGTGCCAGCAGTGACCGGACTAAGAGTGGCTACACCTTC,CASSDRTKSGYTF
TRBD1,TRBV7-9,TRBJ2-5,NA,14,TGTGCCAGCAGCTTAGGACAGGGTGCGGAGACCCAGTACTTC,CASSLGQGAETQYF
NA,TRBV19,TRBJ2-2,NA,15,TGTGCCAGTACGGCCGGGGGTGCCGCCACCGGGGAGCTGTTTTTT,CASTAGGAATGELFF
NA,TRBV14,TRBJ2-3,NA,11,TGTGCCAGCAGCCAACAAGATACGCAGTATTTT,CASSQQDTQYF
NA,TRBV9,TRBJ2-1,NA,15,TGTGCCAGCAGCGTGGGATCCAGTTCCTACAATGAGCAGTTCTTC,CASSVGSSSYNEQFF
NA,TRBV15,TRBJ1-1,NA,15,TGTGCCACCAGCAGAGAGTCCAGGGGGAACACTGAAGCTTTCTTT,CATSRESRGNTEAFF
NA,TRBV18,TRBJ2-7,NA,14,TGTGCCAGCTCGCGTGGGGCAGTAACCTACGAGCAGTACTTC,CASSRGAVTYEQYF
TRBD1,TRBV5-1,TRBJ1-2,NA,12,TGCGCCAGCAGCTACGGACAGGAGGGCTACACCTTC,CASSYGQEGYTF
NA,TRBV27,TRBJ1-2,NA,12,TGTGCCAGCAGTTTAGCAGGGGATGGCTACACCTTC,CASSLAGDGYTF
NA,TRBV30,TRBJ1-2,NA,13,TGTGCCTGGAGAGATGGGTGGGTGCATGGCTACACCTTC,CAWRDGWVHGYTF
NA,TRBV6-1,TRBJ1-1,NA,14,TGTGCCAGCCACAGGGAATTCCTGAACACTGAAGCTTTCTTT,CASHREFLNTEAFF
NA,TRBV7-9,TRBJ2-1,NA,15,TGTGCCAGCAGCCCACCGAGCGTGGGGAACAATGAGCAGTTCTTC,CASSPPSVGNNEQFF
TRBD2,TRBV11-2,TRBJ2-3,NA,16,TGTGCCAGCAGCCTAGTAGCGGGCTTCGGCACAGATACGCAGTATTTT,CASSLVAGFGTDTQYF
TRBD1,TRBV6-6,TRBJ2-2,once,14,TGTGCCAGCAGTCTACAGGGGTTTATCCGGGAGCTGTTTTTT,CASSLQGFIRELFF
NA,TRBV5-1,TRBJ2-7,NA,18,TGCGCCAGCAGCTCCCGTCCCGACAGAGGAGTTACGTCCTACGAGCAGTACTTC,CASSSRPDRGVTSYEQYF
TRBD1,TRBV6-5,TRBJ1-1,NA,13,TGTGCCAGCAGTAGGACAGGGGGTAGTGAAGCTTTCTTT,CASSRTGGSEAFF
NA,TRBV11-3,TRBJ2-3,NA,14,TGTGCCAGCAGCTTAGGCAGTAGCACAGATACGCAGTATTTT,CASSLGSSTDTQYF
NA,TRBV7-2,TRBJ2-3,once,17,TGTGCCAGCAGCATCCGCCGGGACTCTCTATCTCCAGATACGCAGTATTTT,CASSIRRDSLSPDTQYF
NA,TRBV2,TRBJ2-1,NA,15,TGTGCCAGCCCTAGTCAGGGGAGCTCCTACAATGAGCAGTTCTTC,CASPSQGSSYNEQFF
TRBD1,TRBV19,TRBJ1-2,once,15,TGTGCCAGTAGTACCCAGACAGGGGGCTACTATGGCTACACCTTC,CASSTQTGGYYGYTF
NA,TRBV11-2,TRBJ1-3,NA,13,TGTGCCAGCAGCTCTGGCTCTGGAAACACCATATATTTT,CASSSGSGNTIYF
TRBD1,TRBV7-7,TRBJ2-5,NA,15,TGTGCCAGCACCTTGGGGACAGGGGGCCAAGAGACCCAGTACTTC,CASTLGTGGQETQYF
NA,TRBV6-6,TRBJ1-1,NA,14,TGTGCCAGCAGTTATACGGGGGGCTTGACTGAAGCTTTCTTT,CASSYTGGLTEAFF
NA,TRBV10-2,TRBJ1-1,NA,14,TGCGCCAGCAGGATGACAAAGGGGAACACTGAAGCTTTCTTT,CASRMTKGNTEAFF
NA,TRBV7-8,TRBJ2-1,NA,15,TGTGCCAGCAGCTTATTGGGGGGGCCTGGCAATGAGCAGTTCTTC,CASSLLGGPGNEQFF